This TCR beta chain was identified during a study of cytomegalovirus exposure and HLA in healthy donors. Study-level points and caveats: A classifier reportedly called cytomegalovirus status with high sensitivity and specificity.

V gave up 0 bases and J gave up 9 bases, with 12 bases separating them. The germline CDR1 and CDR2 sequences are LGHNA and YNFKEQ. CDR3 length equals 14 residues. The PCR made use of 60 Vbeta and 13 Jbeta primers. Repertoires were generated with immunoSEQ multiplex PCR, while TCRdb's copy carries only in-frame clones and drops some. The data show approximately 100,000 clones, with about 9.5% seen just once and approximately 6.1% held by the top ten. This clone was seen only a few times. Its antigen is not known. The receptor was derived from a man between 40 and 49 years old in good health and CMV-seropositive. V usage is TRBV4-2 and J usage is TRBJ2-1; D perhaps matches TRBD2 (5 bases). Sequencing input: PBMCs. CDR3 DNA: TGTGCCAGCAGCCAAGATCGGGGTCCAGGTGAGCAGTTCTTC. Protein sequence: CASSQDRGPGEQFF.